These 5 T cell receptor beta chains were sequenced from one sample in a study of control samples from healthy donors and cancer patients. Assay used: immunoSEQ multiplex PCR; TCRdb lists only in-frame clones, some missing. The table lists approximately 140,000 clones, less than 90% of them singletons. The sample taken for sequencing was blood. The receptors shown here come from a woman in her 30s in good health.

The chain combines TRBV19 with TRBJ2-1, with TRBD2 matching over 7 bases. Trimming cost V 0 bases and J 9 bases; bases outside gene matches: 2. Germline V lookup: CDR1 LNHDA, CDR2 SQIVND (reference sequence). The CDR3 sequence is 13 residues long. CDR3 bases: TGTGCCAGTAGTATAGACAGGGAGGGTGAGCAGTTCTTC. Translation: CASSIDREGEQFF.

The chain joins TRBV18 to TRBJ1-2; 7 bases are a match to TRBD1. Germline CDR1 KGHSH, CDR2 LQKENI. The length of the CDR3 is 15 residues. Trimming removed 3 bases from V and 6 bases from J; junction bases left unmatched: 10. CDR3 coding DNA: TGTGCCAGCTCACCCACGCAAGGGGGCAGTAATGGCTACACCTTC. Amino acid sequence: CASSPTQGGSNGYTF.

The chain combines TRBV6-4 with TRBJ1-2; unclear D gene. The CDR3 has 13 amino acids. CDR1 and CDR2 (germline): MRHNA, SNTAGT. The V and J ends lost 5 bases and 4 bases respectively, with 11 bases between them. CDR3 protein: CASSPDGSYGYTF. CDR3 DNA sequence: TGTGCCAGCAGTCCCGACGGTTCCTATGGCTACACCTTC.

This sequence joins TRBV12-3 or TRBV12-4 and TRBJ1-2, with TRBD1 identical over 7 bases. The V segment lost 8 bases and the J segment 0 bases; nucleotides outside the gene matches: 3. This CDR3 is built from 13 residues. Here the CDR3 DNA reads TGTGCCAGCCACAGGGGAGCTAACTATGGCTACACCTTC. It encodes CASHRGANYGYTF.

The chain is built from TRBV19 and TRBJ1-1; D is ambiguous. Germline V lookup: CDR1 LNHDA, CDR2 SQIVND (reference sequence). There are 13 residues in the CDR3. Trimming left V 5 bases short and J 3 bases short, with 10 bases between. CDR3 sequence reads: CASSLKRHTEAFF. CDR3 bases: TGTGCCAGTAGTTTGAAGCGGCACACTGAAGCTTTCTTT.